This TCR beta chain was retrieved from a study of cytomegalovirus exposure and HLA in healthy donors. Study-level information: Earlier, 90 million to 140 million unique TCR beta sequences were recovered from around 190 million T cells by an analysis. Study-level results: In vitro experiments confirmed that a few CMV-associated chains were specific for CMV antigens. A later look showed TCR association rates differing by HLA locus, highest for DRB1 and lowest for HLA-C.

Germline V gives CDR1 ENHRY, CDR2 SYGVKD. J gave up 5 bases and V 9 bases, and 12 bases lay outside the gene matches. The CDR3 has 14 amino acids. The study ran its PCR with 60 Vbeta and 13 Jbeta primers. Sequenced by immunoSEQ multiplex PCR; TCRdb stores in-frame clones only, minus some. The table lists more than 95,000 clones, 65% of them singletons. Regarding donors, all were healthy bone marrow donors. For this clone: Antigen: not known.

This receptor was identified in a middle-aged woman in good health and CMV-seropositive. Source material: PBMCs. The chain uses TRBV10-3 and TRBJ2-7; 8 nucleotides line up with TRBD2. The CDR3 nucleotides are TGTGCCATTGATTCGGGAGGGCCTACCGACGAGCAGTACTTC. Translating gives CAIDSGGPTDEQYF.